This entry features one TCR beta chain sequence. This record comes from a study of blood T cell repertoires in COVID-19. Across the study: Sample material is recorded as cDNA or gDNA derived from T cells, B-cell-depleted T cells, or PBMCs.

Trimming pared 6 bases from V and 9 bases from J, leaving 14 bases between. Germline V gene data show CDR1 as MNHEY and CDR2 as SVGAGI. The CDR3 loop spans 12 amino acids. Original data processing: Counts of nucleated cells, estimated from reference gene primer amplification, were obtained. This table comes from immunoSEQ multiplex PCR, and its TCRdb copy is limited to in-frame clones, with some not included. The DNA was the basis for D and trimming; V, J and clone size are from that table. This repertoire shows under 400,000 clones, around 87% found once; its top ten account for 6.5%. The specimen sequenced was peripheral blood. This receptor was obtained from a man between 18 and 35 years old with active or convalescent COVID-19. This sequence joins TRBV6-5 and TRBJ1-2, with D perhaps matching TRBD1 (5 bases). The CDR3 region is CASSQPGNRYTF. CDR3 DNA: TGTGCCAGCAGCCAACCAGGGAATCGCTACACCTTC.